This T cell receptor (beta chain) was obtained from a study of blood T cell repertoires in COVID-19. Study details: The study drew acute and convalescent COVID-19 samples from the United States, Italy and Spain. Sources were T cells, B-cell-depleted T cells, or PBMCs; the material itself was cDNA or gDNA.

This CDR3 spans 13 amino acids. Germline V lookup: CDR1 SGHRS, CDR2 YFSETQ. Deletions cut 4 bases from V and 5 bases from J, with 12 bases between. In the source study's methods: Amplifying reference gene primers gave estimates of nucleated cell counts. TCRdb's copy holds only in-frame clones and misses some; the assay was immunoSEQ multiplex PCR. V and J calls and clone size are those listed in that table; D and trimming were worked out from the DNA. The sample has about 120,000 clones; approximately 85% are singletons. This TCR was recovered from a man aged 40-55 years with acute or convalescent COVID-19. The J gene is TRBJ2-5, the V gene TRBV5-1; a weak D match, TRBD2 (6 bases). Material for sequencing was peripheral blood. CDR3 coding DNA: TGCGCCAGCAGCCGCGGGGCTGGTGAGACCCAGTACTTC. Translating it yields CASSRGAGETQYF.